Presented here are 26 T cell receptor beta chains from one specimen sequenced in a study of blood T cell repertoires in COVID-19. Clones were sequenced by immunoSEQ multiplex PCR, and TCRdb holds only the in-frame ones, with some missing. The repertoire includes around 300,000 clones, around 80% of them detected once, and about 3% sits in the top ten. The source material was peripheral blood. These receptors were taken from a man between 25 and 39 years old with active or convalescent COVID-19.

The sample holds a few counts of this clone. The V gene is TRBV3-1 (or the pseudogene TRBV3-2), the J gene TRBJ2-7; a weak D match, TRBD2 (5 bases). V was clipped by 4 bases and J by 0 bases, with 10 bases between them. This CDR3 has 14 residues. Germline V gene sequence: CDR1 LGHDT, CDR2 YNNKEL (reference sequence). The CDR3 protein is CASSLAGSSYEQYF. CDR3 DNA sequence: TGTGCCAGCAGCCTAGCTGGGAGCTCCTACGAGCAGTACTTC.

The chain uses TRBV7-2 and TRBJ1-2; tentatively, D is TRBD1 (6 bases). The V gene lost 5 bases and the J gene lost 6 bases, with 16 bases spanning the gap. CDR1 SGHTA and CDR2 FQGNSA come from the germline V gene. The CDR3 is 14 residues long. As DNA, the CDR3 is TGTGCCAGCAGCCCGTACAGGGAATTTCATGGCTACACCTTC. Its translation is CASSPYREFHGYTF.

A single count supports this clone. The chain is built from TRBV4-1 and TRBJ2-7; TRBD2 is a possible D gene (5 bases). With 4 bases removed from V and 3 bases from J, the gap between germline ends came to 13 bases. CDR1 and CDR2 (germline): MGHRA, YSYEKL. The CDR3 runs to 14 residues. The CDR3 DNA follows: TGCGCCAGCAGCCTGCGGGCCCCTGGCTACGAGCAGTACTTC. Translation: CASSLRAPGYEQYF.

V is TRBV4-1 and J is TRBJ2-1, with D perhaps matching TRBD2 (5 bases). Germline lookup yields CDR1 MGHRA and CDR2 YSYEKL. V was trimmed by 0 bases and J by 9 bases, leaving 21 bases between them. CDR3 size: 17 residues. The DNA of the CDR3 is TGCGCCAGCAGCCAAGAGGTTCTGAGATCGACTGCGGGTGAGCAGTTCTTC. Its protein product is CASSQEVLRSTAGEQFF.

About this clone itself: Other DNA sequences in this specimen translate into the identical CDR3. The V gene is TRBV28, the J gene TRBJ1-1; D remains unclear. Trimming cost V 1 base and J 3 bases, with 6 bases left between them. The length of the CDR3 is 13 residues. Germline CDR1 MDHEN, CDR2 SYDVKM. The CDR3 loop reads CASSLYRDTEAFF. CDR3 DNA sequence: TGTGCCAGCAGTTTATATCGCGACACTGAAGCTTTCTTT.

The chain uses TRBV4-3 and TRBJ2-2, with no clear D. This CDR3 contains 13 residues. Germline V gene lookup returns CDR1 LGHNA and CDR2 YSLEER. V shed 11 bases and J shed 3 bases, with 13 bases lying between them. The CDR3: CAPSRLYTGELFF. CDR3 sequence (DNA): TGCGCCCCCAGCCGTCTCTACACCGGGGAGCTGTTTTTT.

The chain employs TRBV7-9 and TRBJ1-1; no clear D gene. The germline CDR1 and CDR2 sequences are SEHNR and FQNEAQ (reference sequence). This CDR3 contains 14 residues. V was trimmed by 5 bases and J by 5 bases, leaving 15 bases between them. The chain's CDR3 is CASSHRTGDTEAFF. CDR3 nucleotides: TGTGCCAGCAGCCACCGAACCGGGGATACTGAAGCTTTCTTT.

This clone has just one count. This chain links TRBV5-5 with TRBJ2-5; tentatively, D is TRBD2 (6 bases). CDR3 length: 15 residues. V lost 4 bases to trimming and J lost 4 bases, with 17 bases between them. In germline, CDR1 is SGHKS, CDR2 YYEKEE (reference sequence). CDR3 loop: CASSVPGQGGETQYF. In DNA, the CDR3 is TGTGCCAGCAGCGTCCCGGGTCAGGGAGGAGAGACCCAGTACTTC.

The chain couples TRBV18 to TRBJ2-1, with 12 bases identical to TRBD2. V lost 6 bases and J lost 4; bases outside the gene matches: 1. The CDR3 is made up of 14 amino acids. Germline V gives CDR1 KGHSH, CDR2 LQKENI. CDR3: CASSGTSGYNEQFF. The CDR3 bases are TGTGCCAGCTCGGGGACTAGCGGGTACAATGAGCAGTTCTTC.

This sequence joins TRBV29-1 and TRBJ2-5; 12 bases align to TRBD2. This CDR3 is 15 amino acids long. From germline, CDR1 is SQVTM and CDR2 ANQGSEA. V was pared by 6 bases and J by 1 base, with 6 bases of the junction left unmatched. The CDR3 sequence is CSVPSGGAGQETQYF. The CDR3 bases are TGCAGCGTCCCTAGCGGGGGGGCAGGCCAAGAGACCCAGTACTTC.

This sequence joins TRBV5-6 and TRBJ2-6; 8 positions match TRBD1. CDR3 size: 18 residues. The junction had 11 bases not matched to a gene; V was cut back by 6 bases and J by 0 bases. Germline CDR1 SGHDT, CDR2 YYEEEE. The CDR3 loop is CASTPGTGYLSGANVLTF. The CDR3 DNA follows: TGTGCCAGCACCCCCGGGACAGGCTACCTCTCTGGGGCCAACGTCCTGACTTTC. Full variable domain (rest looked up from reference TRBV5-6 and TRBJ2-6): DAGVTQSPTHLIKTRGQQVTLRCSPKSGHDTVSWYQQALGQGPQFIFQYYEEEERQRGNFPDRFSGHQFPNYSSELNVNALLLGDSALYLCASTPGTGYLSGANVLTFGAGSRLTVL.

On this clone: Within the sample, other DNA sequences also encode this same CDR3. The chain is built from TRBV6-2 or TRBV6-3 and TRBJ2-7, with D possibly matching TRBD2 (6 bases). The CDR3 length is 12 residues. The V and J ends lost 0 bases and 7 bases respectively, with 7 bases between them. Germline assignment: CDR1 MNHEY and CDR2 SVGEGT. CDR3 DNA: TGTGCCAGCAGTTACTCCGCGGGGGAGCAGTACTTC. As protein: CASSYSAGEQYF.

V gene TRBV5-1 combines with J gene TRBJ1-6; the match to TRBD1 covers 11 bases. The CDR3 runs 15 residues. The germline V gene has CDR1 SGHRS and CDR2 YFSETQ. The ends lost 0 bases at V and 9 bases at J; junction bases unmatched: 2. CDR3 bases: TGCGCCAGCAGCTTGGTAGGACAGGGGGCTTCACCCCTCCACTTT. It is translated as CASSLVGQGASPLHF.

V gene TRBV9 combines with J gene TRBJ2-1; TRBD1 matches at 8 bases. Germline loops: CDR1 SGDLS, CDR2 YYNGEE. V gave up 3 bases and J gave up 8 bases; unmatched junction bases: 10. The CDR3 spans 15 residues. CDR3 amino acids: CASSAEGQVNHEQFF. The CDR3 DNA follows: TGTGCCAGCAGCGCCGAGGGACAGGTGAATCATGAGCAGTTCTTC.

The chain carries TRBV11-2 and TRBJ2-2; 7 nucleotides agree with TRBD2. V lost 2 bases, J lost 3 bases, and 6 bases stayed unmatched. Germline V CDR1 and CDR2: SGHAT, FQNNGV. This CDR3 comprises 16 residues. CDR3 region: CASSLQAGEDTGELFF. The CDR3 bases are TGTGCCAGCAGCTTACAGGCGGGGGAGGACACCGGGGAGCTGTTTTTT. Variable domain in full (rest from reference TRBV11-2 and TRBJ2-2): EAGVAQSPRYKIIEKRQSVAFWCNPISGHATLYWYQQILGQGPKLLIQFQNNGVVDDSQLPKDRFSAERLKGVDSTLKIQPAKLEDSAVYLCASSLQAGEDTGELFFGEGSRLTVL.

The chain uses TRBV5-4 and TRBJ2-1, with no clear D. The CDR3 extends over 15 amino acids. Trimming removed 4 bases from V and 2 bases from J, with 13 bases in between. Germline lookup yields CDR1 SGHNT and CDR2 YYREEE (reference sequence). This CDR3 is CASSPGQTPYNEQFF. The CDR3, as DNA: TGTGCCAGCAGCCCCGGCCAGACACCCTACAATGAGCAGTTCTTC.

The chain uses TRBV27 and TRBJ1-1; D uncertain. This CDR3 is 19 amino acids long. Germline V gene sequence: CDR1 MNHEY, CDR2 SMNVEV (reference sequence). The V gene lost 5 bases and the J gene lost 0 bases, with 25 bases spanning the gap. The CDR3 coding sequence is TGTGCCAGCAGTACCCTCGGTGAGTTGAGGGTAAGGATGAACACTGAAGCTTTCTTT. Protein: CASSTLGELRVRMNTEAFF.

The rearrangement uses TRBV7-2 and TRBJ2-1, with 15 bases fitting TRBD2. CDR1 and CDR2 (germline): SGHTA, FQGNSA. The V and J ends lost 11 bases and 9 bases, in that order; junction bases with no gene match: 5. The CDR3 length is 13 residues. The CDR3 loop is CADGLAGGPEQFF. DNA of the CDR3: TGTGCCGACGGACTAGCGGGGGGGCCTGAGCAGTTCTTC.

This clone was observed once. This chain links TRBV5-1 with TRBJ2-1, with TRBD1 matching over 8 bases. Germline CDR1 SGHRS, CDR2 YFSETQ. V shed 5 bases, J shed 9 bases, and the junction held 22 bases outside the gene matches. The CDR3 extends over 18 amino acids. Here the CDR3 DNA reads TGCGCCAGCAGTCAGGGCGCTTACCGGGACAGGTTTCGAGGTGAGCAGTTCTTC. It is translated as CASSQGAYRDRFRGEQFF.

V gene TRBV6-1 combines with J gene TRBJ1-2; D gene ambiguous. Looked up from germline, CDR1 is MNHNS and CDR2 is SASEGT. The CDR3 runs 16 residues. V dropped 2 bases and J dropped 8 bases, with 21 bases sitting between them. Here the CDR3 reads CASSEFSTPGAYGYTF. Here the CDR3 DNA reads TGTGCCAGCAGTGAATTTAGTACACCAGGTGCCTACGGCTACACCTTC.

This clone was found a few times. The genes are TRBV6-5 and TRBJ1-2; D is unclear. Germline-derived CDR1 and CDR2 are MNHEY and SVGAGI. Trimming left V 2 bases short and J 3 bases short, with 10 bases between. This CDR3 has 14 residues. The CDR3 is CASSYDGKHYGYTF. The CDR3 coding sequence is TGTGCCAGCAGTTACGACGGGAAACACTATGGCTACACCTTC.

This clone has just one count. This chain links TRBV3-1 (or the pseudogene TRBV3-2) with TRBJ2-5, with D possibly TRBD2 on 5 matching bases. V dropped 0 bases and J dropped 4 bases, with 15 bases sitting between them. There are 16 residues in the CDR3. The germline V gene encodes CDR1 LGHDT and CDR2 YNNKEL (reference sequence). The CDR3 region has the DNA TGTGCCAGCAGCCAAGATCGGCACCTGGGGAGAGAGACCCAGTACTTC. It encodes CASSQDRHLGRETQYF.

This clone was counted ten times or more. The chain is built from TRBV6-2 or TRBV6-3 and TRBJ2-7, with TRBD1 matching over 8 bases. There are 13 residues in the CDR3. The trim removed 5 bases at V and 7 bases at J, leaving 7 bases unmatched. Per the germline V gene, CDR1 is MNHEY and CDR2 is SVGEGT. CDR3 in amino acids: CASSPQGAGEQYF. The DNA for the CDR3 is TGTGCCAGCAGTCCCCAGGGGGCGGGGGAGCAGTACTTC.

The chain uses TRBV24-1 and TRBJ2-1; 8 bases are a match to TRBD2. This CDR3 spans 16 amino acids. The V segment lost 3 bases and the J segment 8 bases; nucleotides outside the gene matches: 11. From germline, CDR1 is KGHDR and CDR2 SFDVKD. The CDR3 protein is CATSDLIAGSSDEQFF. Written as DNA, the CDR3 is TGTGCCACCAGTGATCTTATAGCGGGATCTTCAGATGAGCAGTTCTTC.

This clone turned up a few times. The chain employs TRBV6-1 and TRBJ1-1; perhaps TRBD1 as D (5 bases). This CDR3 has 14 amino acids. The ends were cut back, 2 bases at V and 1 base at J, with 8 bases in the middle. The germline V gene encodes CDR1 MNHNS and CDR2 SASEGT. CDR3 bases: TGTGCCAGCAGTGAACTCGGGGGGAACACTGAAGCTTTCTTT. This encodes CASSELGGNTEAFF.

The CDR3 protein is CASSSPPGQLDTGELFF. As DNA, the CDR3 is TGTGCCAGCAGCTCCCCCCCCGGACAGTTAGACACCGGGGAGCTGTTTTTT. The chain links TRBV11-3 to TRBJ2-2; possible D gene TRBD1, 6 bases. The CDR3 is 17 residues long. The germline V gene encodes CDR1 SGHNT and CDR2 YENEEA. Trimming pared 4 bases from V and 3 bases from J, leaving 18 bases between.